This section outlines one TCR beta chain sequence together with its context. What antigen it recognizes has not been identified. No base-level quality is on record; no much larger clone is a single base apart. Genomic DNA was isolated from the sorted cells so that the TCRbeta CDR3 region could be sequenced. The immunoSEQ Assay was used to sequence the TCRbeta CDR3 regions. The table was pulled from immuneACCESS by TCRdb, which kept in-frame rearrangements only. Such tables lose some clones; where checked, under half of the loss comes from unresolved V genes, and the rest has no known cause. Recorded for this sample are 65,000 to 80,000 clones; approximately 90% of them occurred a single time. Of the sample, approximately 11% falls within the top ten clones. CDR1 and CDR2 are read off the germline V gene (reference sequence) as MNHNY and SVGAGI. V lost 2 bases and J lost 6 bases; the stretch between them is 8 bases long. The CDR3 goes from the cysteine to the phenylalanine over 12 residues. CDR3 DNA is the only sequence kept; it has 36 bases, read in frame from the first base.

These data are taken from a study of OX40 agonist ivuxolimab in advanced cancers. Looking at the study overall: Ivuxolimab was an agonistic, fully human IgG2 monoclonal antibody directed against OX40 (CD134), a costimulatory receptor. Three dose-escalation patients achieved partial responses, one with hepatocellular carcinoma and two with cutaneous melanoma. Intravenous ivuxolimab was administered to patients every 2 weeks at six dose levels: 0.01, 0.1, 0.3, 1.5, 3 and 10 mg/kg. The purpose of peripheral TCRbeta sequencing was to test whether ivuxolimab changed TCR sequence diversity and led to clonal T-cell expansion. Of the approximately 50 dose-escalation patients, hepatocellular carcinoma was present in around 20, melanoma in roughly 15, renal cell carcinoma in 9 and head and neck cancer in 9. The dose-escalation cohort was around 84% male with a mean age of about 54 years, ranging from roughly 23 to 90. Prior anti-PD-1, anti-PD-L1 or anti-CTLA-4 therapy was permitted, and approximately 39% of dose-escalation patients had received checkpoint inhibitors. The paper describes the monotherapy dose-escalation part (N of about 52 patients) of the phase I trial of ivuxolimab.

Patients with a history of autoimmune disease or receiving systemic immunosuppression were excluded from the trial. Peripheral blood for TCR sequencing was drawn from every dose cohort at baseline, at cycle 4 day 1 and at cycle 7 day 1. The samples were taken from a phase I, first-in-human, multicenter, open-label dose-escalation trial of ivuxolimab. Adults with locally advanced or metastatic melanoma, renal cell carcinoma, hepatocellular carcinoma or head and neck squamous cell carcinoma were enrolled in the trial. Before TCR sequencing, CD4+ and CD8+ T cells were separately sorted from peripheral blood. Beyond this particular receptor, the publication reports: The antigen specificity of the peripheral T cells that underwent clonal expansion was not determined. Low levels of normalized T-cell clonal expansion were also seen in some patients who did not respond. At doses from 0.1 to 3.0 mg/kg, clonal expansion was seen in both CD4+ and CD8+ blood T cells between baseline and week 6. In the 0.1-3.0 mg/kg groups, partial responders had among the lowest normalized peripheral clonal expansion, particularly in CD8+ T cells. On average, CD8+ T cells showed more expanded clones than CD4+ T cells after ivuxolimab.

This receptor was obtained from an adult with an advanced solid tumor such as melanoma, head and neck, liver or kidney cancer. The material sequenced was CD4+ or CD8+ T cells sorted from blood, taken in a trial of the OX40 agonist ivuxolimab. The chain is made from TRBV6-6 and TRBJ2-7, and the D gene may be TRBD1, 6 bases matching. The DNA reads TGTGCCAGCAGTTACGAGGGGGTCGAGCAGTACTTC. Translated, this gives CASSYEGVEQYF.